This TCR beta chain was recorded in a study of cytomegalovirus exposure and HLA in healthy donors. Use of 60 Vbeta and 13 Jbeta primers characterized the PCR. TCRdb's table, derived via immunoSEQ multiplex PCR, lists solely in-frame clones and lacks some. In the table there are some 110,000 clones, over 65% of which are singletons. This clone was found a few times. V shed 2 bases, J shed 8 bases, and the junction held 15 bases outside the gene matches. The V gene's germline CDR1 is LGHNA and CDR2 YNFKEQ. The CDR3 covers 19 residues. The receptor comes from a woman in her forties in good health and CMV-seropositive. The sample taken for sequencing was PBMCs. The rearrangement uses TRBV4-2 and TRBJ1-4; 12 bases map to TRBD1. CDR3 coding DNA: TGTGCCAGCAGCCAAAATCACGGGACAGGGGGCGCTTGGCGCGAAAAACTGTTTTTT. Its protein product is CASSQNHGTGGAWREKLFF.